The clone carrying this T cell receptor beta chain was counted ten times or more. The antigen is undetermined. From the PCR reads, TCRdb called clonotypes with MiXCR, one entry per CDR3 protein. This table holds hundreds of thousands of distinct CDR3 sequences, about 22% found once. Isolation of naive CD8 T cells was achieved by sorting on a CD8+CD4-CCR7+CD45RA+ phenotype. This record belongs to a study of molecular identifiers for immune sequencing clone quantification. Overall study: Sequencing covered four of five parts into which replicate RNA from approximately 20,000 or 98,000 naive CD8 cells was split.

Germline CDR1 is MDHEN and CDR2 is SYDVKM. Trimming took off 2 bases at V and 3 bases at J, with 8 bases between the two ends. The CDR3 loop spans 14 amino acids. Study results and caveats: Clones carrying above 20 RNA copies accounted for over 97% of effector molecules, under 1% in naive cells.

Specimen: naive CD8+ T cells from blood, with Jurkat cell RNA spiked in. Subset: FACS-sorted CD8+CD4-CCR7+CD45RA+ naive T cells. The receptor was derived from a human donor in good health. Some libraries in this study had Jurkat cell RNA spiked in. V is TRBV28 and J is TRBJ1-5, with D perhaps TRBD1 (5 bases). CDR3 residues: CASSLVDTNQPQHF. For the CDR3, the DNA is TGTGCCAGCAGTTTAGTGGACACCAATCAGCCCCAGCATTTT.